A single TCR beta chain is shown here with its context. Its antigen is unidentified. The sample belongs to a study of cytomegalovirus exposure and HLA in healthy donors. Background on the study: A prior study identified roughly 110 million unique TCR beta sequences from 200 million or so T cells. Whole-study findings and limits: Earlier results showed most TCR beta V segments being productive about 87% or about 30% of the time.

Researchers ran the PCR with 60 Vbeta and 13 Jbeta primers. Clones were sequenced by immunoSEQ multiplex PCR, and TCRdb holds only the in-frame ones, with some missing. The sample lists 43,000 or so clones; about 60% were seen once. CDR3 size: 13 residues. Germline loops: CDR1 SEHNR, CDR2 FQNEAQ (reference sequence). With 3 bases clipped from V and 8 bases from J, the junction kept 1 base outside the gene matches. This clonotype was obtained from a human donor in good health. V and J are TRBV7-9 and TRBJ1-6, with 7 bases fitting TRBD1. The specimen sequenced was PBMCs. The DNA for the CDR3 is TGTGCCAGCAGCTTTACAGGGGATTCACCCCTCCACTTT. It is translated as CASSFTGDSPLHF.